The clone carrying this TCR beta chain has a count of ten or more. Antigen unknown. The CDR3 has 13 residues. Trimming removed 0 bases at V and 4 bases at J, with 6 bases between. Germline assignment: CDR1 LGHDT and CDR2 YNNKEL (reference sequence). This sample was included in a study of early T cells in non-severe SARS-CoV-2 infection. Study conclusions and caveats: VDJdb matching, biased toward anti-spike CD8 responses, missed private and CD4 specificities.

Individual cDNA molecules received unique molecular identifiers. MiXCR, run by TCRdb on the 5' RACE reads, gives a single entry per CDR3 protein. The sample carries about 110,000 distinct CDR3 sequences, roughly 11% recorded once. This TCR came from an adult who was a healthcare worker with PCR-confirmed SARS-CoV-2 infection or an uninfected control (not recorded which). This chain links TRBV3-1 with TRBJ1-2; D ambiguous. Sample: whole blood. As DNA, the CDR3 is TGTGCCAGCAGCCAAGATGACCTCTATGGCTACACCTTC. It translates to CASSQDDLYGYTF.